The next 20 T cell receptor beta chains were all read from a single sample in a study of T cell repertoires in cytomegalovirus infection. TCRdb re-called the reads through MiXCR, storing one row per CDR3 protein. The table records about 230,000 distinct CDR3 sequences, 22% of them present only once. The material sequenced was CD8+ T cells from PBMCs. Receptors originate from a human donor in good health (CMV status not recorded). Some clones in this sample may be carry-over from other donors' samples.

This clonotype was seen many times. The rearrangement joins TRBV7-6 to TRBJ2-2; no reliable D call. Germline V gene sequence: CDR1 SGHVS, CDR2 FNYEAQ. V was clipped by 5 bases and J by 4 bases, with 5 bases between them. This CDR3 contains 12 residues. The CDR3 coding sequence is TGTGCCAGCAGCACCCCCACCGGGGAGCTGTTTTTT. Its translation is CASSTPTGELFF.

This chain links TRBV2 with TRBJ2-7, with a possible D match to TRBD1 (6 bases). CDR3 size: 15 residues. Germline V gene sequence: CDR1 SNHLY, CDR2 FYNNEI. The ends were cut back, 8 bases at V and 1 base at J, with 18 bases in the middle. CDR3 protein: CASGRNRDTSYEQYF. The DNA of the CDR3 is TGTGCCAGCGGGCGGAACCGGGACACTTCCTACGAGCAGTACTTC.

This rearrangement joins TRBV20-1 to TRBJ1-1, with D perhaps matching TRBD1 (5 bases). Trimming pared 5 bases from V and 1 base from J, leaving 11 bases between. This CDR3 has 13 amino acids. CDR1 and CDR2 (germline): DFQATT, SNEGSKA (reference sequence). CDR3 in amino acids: CSADKDTNTEAFF. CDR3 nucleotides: TGCAGTGCTGATAAGGACACGAACACTGAAGCTTTCTTT.

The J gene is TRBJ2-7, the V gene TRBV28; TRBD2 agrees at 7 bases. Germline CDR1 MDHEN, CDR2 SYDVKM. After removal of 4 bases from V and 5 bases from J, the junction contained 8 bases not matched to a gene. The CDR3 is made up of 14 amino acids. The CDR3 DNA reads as TGTGCCAGCAGTTCTAACGGGAGGCCCCACGAGCAGTACTTC. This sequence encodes CASSSNGRPHEQYF.

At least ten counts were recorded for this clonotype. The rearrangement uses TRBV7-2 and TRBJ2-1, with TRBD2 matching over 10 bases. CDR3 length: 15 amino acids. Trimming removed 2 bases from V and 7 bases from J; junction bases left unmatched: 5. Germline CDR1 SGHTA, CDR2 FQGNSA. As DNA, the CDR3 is TGTGCCAGCAGCTTAAGCGGGGGGGCTTTGAATGAGCAGTTCTTC. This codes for CASSLSGGALNEQFF.

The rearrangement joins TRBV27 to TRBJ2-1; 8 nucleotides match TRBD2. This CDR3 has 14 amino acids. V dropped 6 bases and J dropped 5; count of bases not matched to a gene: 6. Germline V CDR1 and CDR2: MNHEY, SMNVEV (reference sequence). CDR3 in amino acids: CASRWSGGNNEQFF. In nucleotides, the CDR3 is TGTGCCAGCAGATGGAGCGGGGGTAACAATGAGCAGTTCTTC.

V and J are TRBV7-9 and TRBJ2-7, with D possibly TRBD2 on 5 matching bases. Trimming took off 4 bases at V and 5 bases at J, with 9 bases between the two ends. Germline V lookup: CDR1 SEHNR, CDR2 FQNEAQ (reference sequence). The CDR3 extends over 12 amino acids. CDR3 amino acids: CASSSGNNEQYF. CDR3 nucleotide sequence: TGTGCCAGCAGCTCGGGGAACAACGAGCAGTACTTC.

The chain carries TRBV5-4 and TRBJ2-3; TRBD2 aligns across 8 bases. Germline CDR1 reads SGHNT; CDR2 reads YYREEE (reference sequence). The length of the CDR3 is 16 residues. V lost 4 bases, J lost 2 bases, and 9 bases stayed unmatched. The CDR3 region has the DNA TGTGCCAGCAGCCTTGGACTAGCCAGCCTCACAGATACGCAGTATTTT. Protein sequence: CASSLGLASLTDTQYF.

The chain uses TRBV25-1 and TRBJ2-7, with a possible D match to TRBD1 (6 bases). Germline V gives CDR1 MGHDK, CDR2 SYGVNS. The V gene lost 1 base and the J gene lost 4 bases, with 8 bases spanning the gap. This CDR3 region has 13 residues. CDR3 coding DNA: TGTGCCAGCAGTGAATCAGGGGTGTACGAGCAGTACTTC. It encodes CASSESGVYEQYF.

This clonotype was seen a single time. The CDR3 DNA reads TGTGCCAGCACGGGAGAGAAGAACACTGAAGCTTTCTTT. Residues: CASTGEKNTEAFF. V and J are TRBV3-1 and TRBJ1-1; no firm D call. CDR3 length: 13 amino acids. The V end lost 7 bases, the J end lost 1 base, and 10 bases lay between the germline ends. In germline, CDR1 is LGHDT, CDR2 YNNKEL (reference sequence).

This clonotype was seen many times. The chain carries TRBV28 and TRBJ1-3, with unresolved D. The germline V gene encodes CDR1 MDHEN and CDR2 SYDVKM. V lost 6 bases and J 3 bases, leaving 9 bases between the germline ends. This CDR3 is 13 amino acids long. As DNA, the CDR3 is TGTGCCAGCAGCCCCCGATTTGGAAACACCATATATTTT. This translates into CASSPRFGNTIYF.

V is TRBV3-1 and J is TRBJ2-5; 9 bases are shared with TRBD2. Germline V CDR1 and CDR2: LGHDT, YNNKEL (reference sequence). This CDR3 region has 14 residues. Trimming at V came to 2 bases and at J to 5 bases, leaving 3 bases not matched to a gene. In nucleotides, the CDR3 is TGTGCCAGCAGCCAACGACTAGCGGAGGAGACCCAGTACTTC. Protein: CASSQRLAEETQYF.

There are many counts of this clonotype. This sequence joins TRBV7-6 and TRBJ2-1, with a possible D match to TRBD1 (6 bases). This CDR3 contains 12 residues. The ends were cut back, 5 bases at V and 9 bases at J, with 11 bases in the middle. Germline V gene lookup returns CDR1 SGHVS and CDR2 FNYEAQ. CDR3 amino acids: CASSPQGAEQFF. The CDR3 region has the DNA TGTGCCAGCAGCCCACAGGGTGCTGAGCAGTTCTTC.

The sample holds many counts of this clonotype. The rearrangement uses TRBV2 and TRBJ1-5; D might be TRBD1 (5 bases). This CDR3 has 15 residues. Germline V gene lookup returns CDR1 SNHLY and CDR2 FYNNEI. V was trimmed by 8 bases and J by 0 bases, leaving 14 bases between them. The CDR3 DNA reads TGTGCCAGCGAAGGTCCCAGGGATAGCAATCAGCCCCAGCATTTT. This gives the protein CASEGPRDSNQPQHF.

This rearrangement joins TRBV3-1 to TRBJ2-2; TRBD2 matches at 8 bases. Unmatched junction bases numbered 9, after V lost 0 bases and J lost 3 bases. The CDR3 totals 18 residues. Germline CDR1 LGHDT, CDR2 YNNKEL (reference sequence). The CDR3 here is CASSQEGSGTSYTGELFF. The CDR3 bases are TGTGCCAGCAGCCAAGAAGGGTCGGGGACTAGTTACACCGGGGAGCTGTTTTTT. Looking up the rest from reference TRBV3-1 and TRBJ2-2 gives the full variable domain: DTAVSQTPKYLVTQMGNDKSIKCEQNLGHDTMYWYKQDSKKFLKIMFSYNNKELIINETVPNRFSPKSPDKAHLNLHINSLELGDSAVYFCASSQEGSGTSYTGELFFGEGSRLTVL.

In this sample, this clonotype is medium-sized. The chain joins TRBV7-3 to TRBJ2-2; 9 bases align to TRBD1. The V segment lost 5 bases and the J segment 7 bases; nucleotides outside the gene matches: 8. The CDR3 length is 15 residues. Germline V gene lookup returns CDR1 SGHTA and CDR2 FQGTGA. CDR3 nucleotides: TGTGCCAGCAGCCGGGGACAGGGTTTCAGCGGGGAGCTGTTTTTT. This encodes CASSRGQGFSGELFF.

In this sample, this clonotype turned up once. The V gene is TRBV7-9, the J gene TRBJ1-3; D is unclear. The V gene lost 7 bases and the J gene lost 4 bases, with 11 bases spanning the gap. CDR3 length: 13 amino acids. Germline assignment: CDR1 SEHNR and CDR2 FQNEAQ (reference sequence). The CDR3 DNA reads TGTGCCAGCATCCCACCGCCAGGAAACACCATATATTTT. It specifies CASIPPPGNTIYF.

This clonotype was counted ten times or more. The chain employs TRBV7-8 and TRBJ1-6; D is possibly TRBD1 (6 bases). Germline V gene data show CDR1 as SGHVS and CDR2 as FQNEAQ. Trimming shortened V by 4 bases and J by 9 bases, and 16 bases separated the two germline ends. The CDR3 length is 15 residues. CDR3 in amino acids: CASSYSVGDTSPLHF. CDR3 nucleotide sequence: TGTGCCAGCAGCTACAGCGTAGGGGACACTTCACCCCTCCACTTT.

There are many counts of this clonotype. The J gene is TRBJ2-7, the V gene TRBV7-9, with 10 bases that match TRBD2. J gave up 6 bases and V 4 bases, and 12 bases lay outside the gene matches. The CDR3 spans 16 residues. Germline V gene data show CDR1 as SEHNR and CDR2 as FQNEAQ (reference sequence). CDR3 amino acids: CASSSAGTSVGFEQYF. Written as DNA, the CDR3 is TGTGCCAGCAGCTCAGCCGGGACTAGCGTGGGGTTCGAGCAGTACTTC.

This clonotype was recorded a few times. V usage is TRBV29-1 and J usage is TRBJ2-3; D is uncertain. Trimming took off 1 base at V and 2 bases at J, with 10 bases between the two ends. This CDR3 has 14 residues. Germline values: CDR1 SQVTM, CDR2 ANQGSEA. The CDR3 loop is CSVEGSANTDTQYF. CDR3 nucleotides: TGCAGCGTTGAAGGCTCCGCAAACACAGATACGCAGTATTTT.